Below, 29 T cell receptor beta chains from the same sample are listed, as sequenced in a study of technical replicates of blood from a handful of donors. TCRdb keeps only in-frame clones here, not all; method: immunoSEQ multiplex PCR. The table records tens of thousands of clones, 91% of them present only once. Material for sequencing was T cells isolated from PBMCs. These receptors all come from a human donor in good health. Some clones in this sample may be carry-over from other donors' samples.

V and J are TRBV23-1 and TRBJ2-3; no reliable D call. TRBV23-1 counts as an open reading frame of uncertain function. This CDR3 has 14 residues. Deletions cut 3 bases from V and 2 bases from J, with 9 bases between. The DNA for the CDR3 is TGCGCCAGCAGTCATTGGCAGGACACAGATACGCAGTATTTT. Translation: CASSHWQDTDTQYF.

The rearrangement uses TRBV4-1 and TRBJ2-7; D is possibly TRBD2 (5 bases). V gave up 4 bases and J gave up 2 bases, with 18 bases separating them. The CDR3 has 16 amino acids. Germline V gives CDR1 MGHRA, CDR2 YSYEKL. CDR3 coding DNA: TGCGCCAGCAGCCTCATCGGTGAGCGGCCCCCCTACGAGCAGTACTTC. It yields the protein CASSLIGERPPYEQYF.

CDR3 amino acids: CASSPIRSNQPQHF. DNA for the CDR3: TGTGCCAGCTCACCAATCCGGAGCAATCAGCCCCAGCATTTT. The rearrangement joins TRBV18 to TRBJ1-5; no definite D call. The ends were cut back, 2 bases at V and 1 base at J, with 6 bases in the middle. Germline CDR1 reads KGHSH; CDR2 reads LQKENI. This CDR3 has 14 amino acids. The full variable domain, with the rest looked up from reference TRBV18 and TRBJ1-5, is NAGVMQNPRHLVRRRGQEARLRCSPMKGHSHVYWYRQLPEEGLKFMVYLQKENIIDESGMPKERFSAEFPKEGPSILRIQQVVRGDSAAYFCASSPIRSNQPQHFGDGTRLSIL.

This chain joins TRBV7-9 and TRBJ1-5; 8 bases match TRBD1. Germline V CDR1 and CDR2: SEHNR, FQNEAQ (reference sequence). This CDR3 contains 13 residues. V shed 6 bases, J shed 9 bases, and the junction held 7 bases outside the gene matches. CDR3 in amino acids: CASRTGDQLPQHF. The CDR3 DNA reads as TGTGCCAGCAGGACAGGGGACCAACTGCCCCAGCATTTT.

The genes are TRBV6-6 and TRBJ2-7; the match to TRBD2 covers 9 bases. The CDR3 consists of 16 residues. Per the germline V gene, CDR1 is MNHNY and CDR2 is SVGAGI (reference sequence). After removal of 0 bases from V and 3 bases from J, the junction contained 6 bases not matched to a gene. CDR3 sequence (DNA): TGTGCCAGCAGTTACTCGAGTAGCGGGGGTTACTACGAGCAGTACTTC. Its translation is CASSYSSSGGYYEQYF.

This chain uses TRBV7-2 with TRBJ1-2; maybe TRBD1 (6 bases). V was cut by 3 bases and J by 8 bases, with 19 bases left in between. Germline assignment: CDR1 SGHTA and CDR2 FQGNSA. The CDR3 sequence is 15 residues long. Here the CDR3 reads CASSFTPGQGIGYTF. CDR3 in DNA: TGTGCCAGCAGCTTTACCCCCGGGCAGGGGATCGGCTACACCTTC.

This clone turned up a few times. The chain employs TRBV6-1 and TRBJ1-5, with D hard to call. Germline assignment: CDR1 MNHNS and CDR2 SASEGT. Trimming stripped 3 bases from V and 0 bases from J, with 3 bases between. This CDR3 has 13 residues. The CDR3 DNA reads TGTGCCAGCAGTGACAATAGCAATCAGCCCCAGCATTTT. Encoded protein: CASSDNSNQPQHF.

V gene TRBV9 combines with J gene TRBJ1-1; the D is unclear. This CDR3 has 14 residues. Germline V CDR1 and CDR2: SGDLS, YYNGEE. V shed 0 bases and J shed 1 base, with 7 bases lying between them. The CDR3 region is CASSVESRNTEAFF. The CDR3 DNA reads TGTGCCAGCAGCGTAGAATCCAGGAACACTGAAGCTTTCTTT.

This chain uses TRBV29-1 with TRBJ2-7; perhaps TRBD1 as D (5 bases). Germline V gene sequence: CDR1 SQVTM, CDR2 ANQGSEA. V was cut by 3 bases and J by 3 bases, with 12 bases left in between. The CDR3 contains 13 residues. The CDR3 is CSVEAGQYYEQYF. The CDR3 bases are TGCAGCGTTGAGGCAGGGCAGTACTACGAGCAGTACTTC.

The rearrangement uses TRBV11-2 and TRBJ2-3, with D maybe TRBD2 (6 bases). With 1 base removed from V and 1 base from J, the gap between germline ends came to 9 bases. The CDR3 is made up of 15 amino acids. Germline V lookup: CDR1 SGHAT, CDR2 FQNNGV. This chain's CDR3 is CASSLVRGRTDTQYF. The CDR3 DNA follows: TGTGCCAGCAGCTTAGTGCGGGGCCGCACAGATACGCAGTATTTT.

The CDR3 here is CASSVDSTYVREEQYF. CDR3 nucleotide sequence: TGTGCCAGCAGCGTAGATTCTACATACGTACGGGAGGAGCAGTACTTC. The chain recombines TRBV9 with TRBJ2-7, with D possibly being TRBD2 (6 bases). The CDR3 spans 16 residues. Trimming pared 0 bases from V and 7 bases from J, leaving 20 bases between. Germline-derived CDR1 and CDR2 are SGDLS and YYNGEE. The variable domain in full, with the rest retrieved from reference TRBV9 and TRBJ2-7, is DSGVTQTPKHLITATGQRVTLRCSPRSGDLSVYWYQQSLDQGLQFLIQYYNGEERAKGNILERFSAQQFPDLHSELNLSSLELGDSALYFCASSVDSTYVREEQYFGPGTRLTVT.

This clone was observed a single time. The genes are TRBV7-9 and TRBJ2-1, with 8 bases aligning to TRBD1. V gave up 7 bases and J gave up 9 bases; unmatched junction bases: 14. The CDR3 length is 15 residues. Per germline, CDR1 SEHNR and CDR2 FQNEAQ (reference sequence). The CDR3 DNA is TGTGCCAGCACCAGGGACTGGCGTGACAGGGGTGAGCAGTTCTTC. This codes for CASTRDWRDRGEQFF.

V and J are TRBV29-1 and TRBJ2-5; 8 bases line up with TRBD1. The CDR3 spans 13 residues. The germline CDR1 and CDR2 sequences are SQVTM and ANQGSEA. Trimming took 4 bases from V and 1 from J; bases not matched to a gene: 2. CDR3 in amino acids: CSVGGTGQETQYF. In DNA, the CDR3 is TGCAGCGTTGGGGGGACAGGCCAAGAGACCCAGTACTTC.

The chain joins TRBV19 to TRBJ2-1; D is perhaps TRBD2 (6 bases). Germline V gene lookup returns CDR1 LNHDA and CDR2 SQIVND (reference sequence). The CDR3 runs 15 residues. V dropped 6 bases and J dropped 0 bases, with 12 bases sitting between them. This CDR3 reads CASSRGTYSYNEQFF. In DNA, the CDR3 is TGTGCCAGTAGCCGAGGGACTTACTCCTACAATGAGCAGTTCTTC.

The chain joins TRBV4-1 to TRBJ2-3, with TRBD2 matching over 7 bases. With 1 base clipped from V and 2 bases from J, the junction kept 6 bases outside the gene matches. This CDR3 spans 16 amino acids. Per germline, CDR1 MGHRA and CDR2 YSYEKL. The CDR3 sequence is CASSQGEGRYTDTQYF. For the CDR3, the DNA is TGCGCCAGCAGCCAAGGGGAGGGCAGATACACAGATACGCAGTATTTT.

DNA of the CDR3: TGTGCCAGCAGCTCGTTAAAGACAGGGTTTTCCGAGACCCAGTACTTC. Translated: CASSSLKTGFSETQYF. The chain is built from TRBV11-3 and TRBJ2-5; 7 nucleotides align to TRBD1. The CDR3 loop spans 16 amino acids. The junction had 13 bases not matched to a gene; V was cut back by 4 bases and J by 5 bases. Germline CDR1 is SGHNT and CDR2 is YENEEA.

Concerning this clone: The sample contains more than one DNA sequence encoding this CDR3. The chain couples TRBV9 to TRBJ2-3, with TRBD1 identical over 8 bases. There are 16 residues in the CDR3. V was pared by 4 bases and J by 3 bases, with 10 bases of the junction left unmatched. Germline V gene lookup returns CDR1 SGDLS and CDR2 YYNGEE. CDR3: CASSTRAGGTTDTQYF. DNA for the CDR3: TGTGCCAGCAGCACTCGAGCAGGGGGCACGACAGATACGCAGTATTTT.

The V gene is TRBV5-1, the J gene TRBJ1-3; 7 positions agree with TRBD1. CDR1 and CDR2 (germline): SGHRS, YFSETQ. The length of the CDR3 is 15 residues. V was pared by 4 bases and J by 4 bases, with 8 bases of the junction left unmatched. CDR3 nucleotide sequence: TGCGCCAGCAGCGACGGGACAGTCGAAGGAAACACCATATATTTT. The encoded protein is CASSDGTVEGNTIYF.

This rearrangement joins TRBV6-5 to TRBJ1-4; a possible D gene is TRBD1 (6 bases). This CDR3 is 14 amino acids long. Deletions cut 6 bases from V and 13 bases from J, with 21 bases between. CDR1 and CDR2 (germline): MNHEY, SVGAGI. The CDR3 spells CASSTQGIFAGLFF. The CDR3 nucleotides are TGTGCCAGCAGCACACAGGGAATCTTTGCCGGACTGTTTTTT.

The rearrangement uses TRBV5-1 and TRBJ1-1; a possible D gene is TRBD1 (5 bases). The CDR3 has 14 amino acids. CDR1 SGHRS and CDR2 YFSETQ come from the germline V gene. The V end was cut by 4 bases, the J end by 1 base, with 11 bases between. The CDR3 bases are TGCGCCAGCAGCCTGGGACTGACGAACACTGAAGCTTTCTTT. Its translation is CASSLGLTNTEAFF.

The CDR3 DNA follows: TGCGCCAGCAGCTTGGGGGGACTAGCGGGAGCAGAGACCCAGTACTTC. Its protein is CASSLGGLAGAETQYF. This sequence joins TRBV5-1 and TRBJ2-5; TRBD2 matches at 14 bases. The V segment lost 0 bases and the J segment 4 bases; nucleotides outside the gene matches: 2. Germline CDR1 and CDR2: SGHRS and YFSETQ. CDR3 length equals 16 residues.

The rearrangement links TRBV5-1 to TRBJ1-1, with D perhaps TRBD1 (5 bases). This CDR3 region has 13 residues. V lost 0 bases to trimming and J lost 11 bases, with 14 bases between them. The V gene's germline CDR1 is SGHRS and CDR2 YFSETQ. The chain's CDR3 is CASSLGQPGPAFF. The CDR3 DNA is TGCGCCAGCAGCTTGGGACAGCCCGGGCCGGCTTTCTTT. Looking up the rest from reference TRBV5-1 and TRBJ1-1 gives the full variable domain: KAGVTQTPRYLIKTRGQQVTLSCSPISGHRSVSWYQQTPGQGLQFLFEYFSETQRNKGNFPGRFSGRQFSNSRSEMNVSTLELGDSALYLCASSLGQPGPAFFGQGTRLTVV.

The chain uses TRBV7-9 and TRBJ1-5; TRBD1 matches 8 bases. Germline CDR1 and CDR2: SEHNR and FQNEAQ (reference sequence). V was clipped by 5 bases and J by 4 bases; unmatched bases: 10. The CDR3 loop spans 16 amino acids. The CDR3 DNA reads TGTGCCAGCAGCGCAGCGACAGGGGAGGGGAATCAGCCCCAGCATTTT. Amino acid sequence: CASSAATGEGNQPQHF.

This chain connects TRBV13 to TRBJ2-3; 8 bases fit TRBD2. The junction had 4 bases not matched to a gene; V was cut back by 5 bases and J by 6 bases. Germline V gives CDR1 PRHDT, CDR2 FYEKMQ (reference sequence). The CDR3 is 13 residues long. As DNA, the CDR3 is TGTGCCAGCAGCCTCGGGAGGGCGGATACGCAGTATTTT. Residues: CASSLGRADTQYF.

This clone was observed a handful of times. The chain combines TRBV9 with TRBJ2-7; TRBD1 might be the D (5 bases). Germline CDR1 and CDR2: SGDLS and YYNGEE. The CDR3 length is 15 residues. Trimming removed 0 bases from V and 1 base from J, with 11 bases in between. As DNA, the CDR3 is TGTGCCAGCAGCGTAGGACAGCCTAATTCCTACGAGCAGTACTTC. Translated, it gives CASSVGQPNSYEQYF.

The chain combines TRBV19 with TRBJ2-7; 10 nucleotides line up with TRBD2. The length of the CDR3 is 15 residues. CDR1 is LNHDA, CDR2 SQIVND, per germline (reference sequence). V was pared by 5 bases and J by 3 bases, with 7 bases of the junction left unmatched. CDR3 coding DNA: TGTGCCAGTAGTCCGGGTAGCGGGAGGATCTACGAGCAGTACTTC. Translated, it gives CASSPGSGRIYEQYF. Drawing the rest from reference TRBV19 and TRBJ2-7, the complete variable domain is DGGITQSPKYLFRKEGQNVTLSCEQNLNHDAMYWYRQDPGQGLRLIYYSQIVNDFQKGDIAEGYSVSREKKESFPLTVTSAQKNPTAFYLCASSPGSGRIYEQYFGPGTRLTVT.

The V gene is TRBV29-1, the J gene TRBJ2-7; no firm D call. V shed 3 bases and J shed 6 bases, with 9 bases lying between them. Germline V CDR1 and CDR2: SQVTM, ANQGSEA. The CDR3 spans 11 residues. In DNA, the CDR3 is TGCAGCGTTGACGACTCGCTCGAGCAGTACTTC. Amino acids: CSVDDSLEQYF.

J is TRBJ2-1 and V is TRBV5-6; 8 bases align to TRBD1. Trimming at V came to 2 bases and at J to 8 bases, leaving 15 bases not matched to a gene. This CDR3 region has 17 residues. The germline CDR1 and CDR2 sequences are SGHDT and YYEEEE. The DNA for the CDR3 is TGTGCCAGCAGCTTCCTAGGACAGGGTATATCGTCCGATGAGCAGTTCTTC. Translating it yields CASSFLGQGISSDEQFF.

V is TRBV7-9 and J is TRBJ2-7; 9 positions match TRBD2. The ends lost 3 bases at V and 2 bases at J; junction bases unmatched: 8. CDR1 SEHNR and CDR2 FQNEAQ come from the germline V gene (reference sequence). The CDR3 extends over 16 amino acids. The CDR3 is CASSFPSAGGPYEQYF. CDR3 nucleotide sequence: TGTGCCAGCAGCTTTCCCTCGGCGGGAGGGCCCTACGAGCAGTACTTC.